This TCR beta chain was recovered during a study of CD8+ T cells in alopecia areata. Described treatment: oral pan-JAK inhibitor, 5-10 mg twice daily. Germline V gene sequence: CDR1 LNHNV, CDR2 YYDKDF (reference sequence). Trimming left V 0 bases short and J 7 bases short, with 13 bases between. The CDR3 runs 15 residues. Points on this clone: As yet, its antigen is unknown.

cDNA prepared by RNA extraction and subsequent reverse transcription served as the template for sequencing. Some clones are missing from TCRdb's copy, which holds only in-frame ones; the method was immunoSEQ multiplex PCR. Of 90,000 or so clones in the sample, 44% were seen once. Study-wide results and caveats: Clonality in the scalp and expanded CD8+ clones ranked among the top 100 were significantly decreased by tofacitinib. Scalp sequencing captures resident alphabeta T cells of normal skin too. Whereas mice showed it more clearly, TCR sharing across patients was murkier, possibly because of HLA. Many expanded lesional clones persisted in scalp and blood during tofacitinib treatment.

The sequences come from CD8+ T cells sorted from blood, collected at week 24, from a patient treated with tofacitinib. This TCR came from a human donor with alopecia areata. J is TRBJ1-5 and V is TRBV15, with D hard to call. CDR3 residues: CATSRDLGIGQPQHF. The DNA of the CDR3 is TGTGCCACCAGCAGAGATTTGGGGATTGGGCAGCCCCAGCATTTT.